This entry lists 20 T cell receptor beta chains sequenced from one sample in a study of T cell repertoires in cytomegalovirus infection. TCRdb processed the reads anew with MiXCR; each CDR3 protein has one entry. The sample shows hundreds of thousands of distinct CDR3 sequences, roughly a third of them seen only once. Sequenced material: PBMCs. The receptors stem from a human donor in good health (CMV status not recorded). Some clones in this sample may be carry-over from other donors' samples.

This chain's CDR3 is CASLLQGEKEKLFF. The CDR3 DNA follows: TGTGCCAGCCTCTTACAGGGAGAAAAGGAAAAACTGTTTTTT. The chain carries TRBV28 and TRBJ1-4; a weak D match, TRBD1 (6 bases). V lost 8 bases, J lost 8 bases, and 18 bases lay in between. The CDR3 has 14 residues. Per germline, CDR1 MDHEN and CDR2 SYDVKM.

In its sample, this clonotype was seen a few times. The chain couples TRBV7-9 to TRBJ2-3, with 10 bases fitting TRBD1. Per germline, CDR1 SEHNR and CDR2 FQNEAQ (reference sequence). With 1 base clipped from V and 4 bases from J, the junction kept 8 bases outside the gene matches. The length of the CDR3 is 17 residues. CDR3 DNA: TGTGCCAGCAGCTTAGGGTCGGGACAGGGGATCGCAGATACGCAGTATTTT. This translates into CASSLGSGQGIADTQYF.

This chain uses TRBV11-3 with TRBJ2-4; D uncertain. This CDR3 contains 13 residues. V shed 5 bases and J shed 8 bases, with 13 bases lying between them. Germline CDR1 SGHNT, CDR2 YENEEA. CDR3: CASSPGPGDIQYF. The CDR3 region has the DNA TGTGCCAGCAGCCCCGGACCAGGAGACATTCAGTACTTC. Variable domain in full (rest from reference TRBV11-3 and TRBJ2-4): EAGVVQSPRYKIIEKKQPVAFWCNPISGHNTLYWYLQNLGQGPELLIRYENEEAVDDSQLPKDRFSAERLKGVDSTLKIQPAELGDSAVYLCASSPGPGDIQYFGAGTRLSVL.

In this sample, this clonotype turned up a few times. The chain recombines TRBV28 with TRBJ2-1, with D possibly TRBD1 on 6 matching bases. The germline gives CDR1 MDHEN, CDR2 SYDVKM. The CDR3 loop spans 13 amino acids. The germline V and J ends were trimmed by 8 bases and 0 bases, with 8 bases remaining between them. The CDR3 DNA follows: TGTGCCAGCGACAGGAGCTCCTACAATGAGCAGTTCTTC. This gives the protein CASDRSSYNEQFF.

The chain carries TRBV27 and TRBJ2-7, with 7 bases lining up with TRBD1. V was clipped by 5 bases and J by 6 bases; unmatched bases: 13. The CDR3 runs 15 residues. The V gene's germline CDR1 is MNHEY and CDR2 SMNVEV (reference sequence). The CDR3 bases are TGTGCCAGCAGTCGACAGGGTGGCAGGGTTGGCGAGCAGTACTTC. Translated: CASSRQGGRVGEQYF.

This clonotype has a handful of counts. The chain links TRBV12-3 or TRBV12-4 to TRBJ2-3, with D tentatively TRBD1 (5 bases). This CDR3 is 14 amino acids long. V lost 7 bases and J 4 bases, leaving 15 bases between the germline ends. The DNA of the CDR3 is TGTGCCAGCACCCGAAGGGGCTACTCAGATACGCAGTATTTT. Protein product: CASTRRGYSDTQYF.

The chain recombines TRBV7-6 with TRBJ1-2; D gene uncertain. V lost 0 bases and J 5 bases, leaving 10 bases between the germline ends. Germline loops: CDR1 SGHVS, CDR2 FNYEAQ. This CDR3 is built from 14 residues. CDR3: CASSLAFPGYGYTF. The CDR3 DNA is TGTGCCAGCAGCTTAGCTTTTCCGGGGTATGGCTACACCTTC.

The genes are TRBV12-3 or TRBV12-4 and TRBJ2-1; weak D call: TRBD1 (6 bases). The CDR3 is 13 amino acids. Here the CDR3 reads CGSRQGWYNEQFF. The CDR3 DNA sequence: TGTGGATCCAGGCAGGGGTGGTACAATGAGCAGTTCTTC.

In this sample, this clonotype turned up a few times. This chain connects TRBV6-2 or TRBV6-3 to TRBJ2-1; perhaps TRBD1 as D (5 bases). The CDR3 totals 15 residues. Germline CDR1 and CDR2: MNHEY and SVGEGT. V dropped 7 bases and J dropped 1 base, with 14 bases sitting between them. Written as DNA, the CDR3 is TGTGCCAGCAACCTCAGGGCTATTTCCTACAATGAGCAGTTCTTC. Amino acid sequence: CASNLRAISYNEQFF.

This clonotype has a count of ten or more. This chain links TRBV6-1 with TRBJ2-7; 8 nucleotides agree with TRBD2. Looked up from germline, CDR1 is MNHNS and CDR2 is SASEGT. V lost 5 bases, J lost 3 bases, and 6 bases stayed unmatched. The CDR3 extends over 14 amino acids. The DNA of the CDR3 is TGTGCCAGCAGTCGGGCTAGCGGGCTCTACGAGCAGTACTTC. As protein: CASSRASGLYEQYF.

CDR3 in amino acids: CASSTELSNQPQHF. The CDR3 DNA sequence: TGTGCCAGCAGTACAGAGCTTAGCAATCAGCCCCAGCATTTT. V gene TRBV6-1 combines with J gene TRBJ1-5, with D unresolved. The CDR3 runs to 14 residues. V gave up 5 bases and J gave up 0 bases, with 8 bases separating them. The germline gives CDR1 MNHNS, CDR2 SASEGT.

The chain combines TRBV13 with TRBJ2-3; 12 nucleotides agree with TRBD2. V dropped 5 bases and J dropped 4; count of bases not matched to a gene: 10. Germline V gene sequence: CDR1 PRHDT, CDR2 FYEKMQ (reference sequence). This CDR3 spans 17 amino acids. The CDR3 coding sequence is TGTGCCAGCAGCCCTCGACTAGCGGGGGATCAGGCAGATACGCAGTATTTT. Protein: CASSPRLAGDQADTQYF.

V gene TRBV11-2 combines with J gene TRBJ2-3; TRBD1 aligns across 10 bases. The CDR3 has 17 residues. Germline V gene lookup returns CDR1 SGHAT and CDR2 FQNNGV. J gave up 2 bases and V 1 base, and 6 bases lay outside the gene matches. CDR3 sequence reads: CASSLVSGTGDTDTQYF. The CDR3 DNA follows: TGTGCCAGCAGCTTAGTCTCCGGGACAGGGGACACAGATACGCAGTATTTT.

The rearrangement links TRBV2 to TRBJ2-1, with D tentatively TRBD1 or TRBD2 (6 bases each). V was shortened by 3 bases and J by 2 bases, with 8 bases between the two germline ends. In germline, CDR1 is SNHLY, CDR2 FYNNEI. There are 14 residues in the CDR3. CDR3 in DNA: TGTGCCAGCAGTGATGGGGGGCCCTACAATGAGCAGTTCTTC. It encodes CASSDGGPYNEQFF.

There are a few counts of this clonotype. The V gene is TRBV24-1, the J gene TRBJ1-1, with a possible D match to TRBD1 (5 bases). V lost 4 bases and J lost 7, with 21 bases in between. This CDR3 is built from 16 residues. The germline gives CDR1 KGHDR, CDR2 SFDVKD. DNA for the CDR3: TGTGCCACCAGTGACCTGGGGCCTGCTAGGGGTAATGAAGCTTTCTTT. Protein product: CATSDLGPARGNEAFF.

The chain combines TRBV29-1 with TRBJ2-7, with D uncertain. Germline assignment: CDR1 SQVTM and CDR2 ANQGSEA. The CDR3 totals 13 residues. Trimming stripped 5 bases from V and 7 bases from J, with 18 bases between. Written as DNA, the CDR3 is TGCAGCGTTTCCACCCCGGTTCGTTCAGAGCAGTACTTC. Protein: CSVSTPVRSEQYF.

This chain joins TRBV6-2 or TRBV6-3 and TRBJ2-7; weak D call: TRBD2 (5 bases). Germline-derived CDR1 and CDR2 are MNHEY and SVGEGT. This CDR3 contains 13 residues. Trimming removed 2 bases at V and 2 bases at J, with 7 bases between. The CDR3 is CASSYALAYEQYF. DNA for the CDR3: TGTGCCAGCAGTTACGCACTAGCCTACGAGCAGTACTTC.

This clonotype was observed a handful of times. The chain couples TRBV19 to TRBJ2-1; D gene ambiguous. Deletions cut 0 bases from V and 7 bases from J, with 4 bases between. The V gene's germline CDR1 is LNHDA and CDR2 SQIVND (reference sequence). This CDR3 has 12 residues. The CDR3 nucleotides read TGTGCCAGTAGTATAGAGTGGAATGAGCAGTTCTTC. Encoded protein: CASSIEWNEQFF.

The rearrangement uses TRBV7-3 and TRBJ2-2, with D possibly TRBD2 on 6 matching bases. The ends were cut back, 5 bases at V and 7 bases at J, with 17 bases in the middle. Germline V gene data show CDR1 as SGHTA and CDR2 as FQGTGA. This CDR3 region has 15 residues. The DNA for the CDR3 is TGTGCCAGCAGCCCTTCTCAGTGGGGAGGCGGGGAGCTGTTTTTT. Encoded protein: CASSPSQWGGGELFF.

The V gene is TRBV7-2, the J gene TRBJ1-4, with TRBD1 matching over 8 bases. Germline values: CDR1 SGHTA, CDR2 FQGNSA. The CDR3 runs to 14 residues. The ends lost 5 bases at V and 5 bases at J; junction bases unmatched: 4. CDR3 sequence: CASSDRGTNEKLFF. CDR3 nucleotides: TGTGCCAGCAGCGACAGGGGAACAAATGAAAAACTGTTTTTT. The full variable domain, with the rest looked up from reference TRBV7-2 and TRBJ1-4, is GAGVSQSPSNKVTEKGKDVELRCDPISGHTALYWYRQSLGQGLEFLIYFQGNSAPDKSGLPSDRFSAERTGGSVSTLTIQRTQQEDSAVYLCASSDRGTNEKLFFGSGTQLSVL.